The 26 T cell receptor beta chains in this list originate from one sample, sequenced in a study of cytomegalovirus exposure and HLA in healthy donors. Vbeta (60) and Jbeta (13) primers were used in the PCR. Assay used: immunoSEQ multiplex PCR; TCRdb lists only in-frame clones, some missing. The profile shows under 150,000 clones, 70% to 80% of them singletons. The material sequenced was PBMCs. These receptors all stem from a male donor in good health and CMV-seronegative.

The J gene is TRBJ1-1, the V gene TRBV30; D is unresolved. Trimming pared 2 bases from V and 5 bases from J, leaving 6 bases between. The germline V gene encodes CDR1 GTSNPN and CDR2 SVGIG (reference sequence). This CDR3 is built from 11 residues. The CDR3 bases are TGTGCCTGGAGTTTACAGACTGAAGCTTTCTTT. Encoded protein: CAWSLQTEAFF.

J is TRBJ1-3 and V is TRBV2; 7 positions agree with TRBD1. The V segment lost 11 bases and the J segment 2 bases; nucleotides outside the gene matches: 6. Germline V gene lookup returns CDR1 SNHLY and CDR2 FYNNEI. This CDR3 is built from 13 residues. The CDR3 bases are TGTGCCGAGGGACAGACGGCTGGAAACACCATATATTTT. Amino acids: CAEGQTAGNTIYF.

The chain links TRBV7-2 to TRBJ2-1; tentative D call: TRBD1 (5 bases). The V gene's germline CDR1 is SGHTA and CDR2 FQGNSA. This CDR3 contains 14 residues. V gave up 0 bases and J gave up 9 bases, with 12 bases separating them. The DNA for the CDR3 is TGTGCCAGCAGCTTAGCGCTCAGGGTGGGTGAGCAGTTCTTC. Its translation: CASSLALRVGEQFF.

CDR3 sequence (DNA): TGTGCCTTACACAGGGGGGGGACTGAAGCTTTCTTT. It encodes CALHRGGTEAFF. The chain combines TRBV30 with TRBJ1-1; 8 bases align to TRBD1. V shed 7 bases and J 5 bases; nucleotides not matched to a gene: 6. Germline CDR1 is GTSNPN and CDR2 is SVGIG (reference sequence). The CDR3 runs to 12 residues. The full variable domain, completed using reference TRBV30 and TRBJ1-1, is SQTIHQWPATLVQPVGSPLSLECTVEGTSNPNLYWYRQAAGRGLQLLFYSVGIGQISSEVPQNLSASRPQDRQFILSSKKLLLSDSGFYLCALHRGGTEAFFGQGTRLTVV.

This chain uses TRBV7-3 with TRBJ2-7, with D possibly being TRBD1 (6 bases). This CDR3 has 12 amino acids. CDR1 and CDR2 (germline): SGHTA, FQGTGA. With 5 bases removed from V and 5 bases from J, the gap between germline ends came to 10 bases. The CDR3 DNA follows: TGTGCCAGCAGCATAAGACAGGACGAGCAGTACTTC. Its translation is CASSIRQDEQYF. The whole variable domain, filled in from reference TRBV7-3 and TRBJ2-7, reads GAGVSQTPSNKVTEKGKYVELRCDPISGHTALYWYRQSLGQGPEFLIYFQGTGAADDSGLPNDRFFAVRPEGSVSTLKIQRTERGDSAVYLCASSIRQDEQYFGPGTRLTVT.

The J gene is TRBJ2-4, the V gene TRBV4-3, with D perhaps matching TRBD1 (5 bases). Germline loops: CDR1 LGHNA, CDR2 YSLEER. V lost 4 bases and J 5 bases, leaving 15 bases between the germline ends. This CDR3 contains 15 residues. CDR3 DNA: TGCGCCAGCAGCCTTCAGACAGAGGCCCAAAACATTCAGTACTTC. It is translated as CASSLQTEAQNIQYF.

This clone was counted only a few times. The genes are TRBV19 and TRBJ1-2; D is perhaps TRBD1 (6 bases). Germline CDR1 LNHDA, CDR2 SQIVND (reference sequence). V was cut by 1 base and J by 8 bases, with 17 bases left in between. The CDR3 is 15 residues long. In DNA, the CDR3 is TGTGCCAGTAGTATAGCCCATACAGGGTTCACCGGCTACACCTTC. As protein: CASSIAHTGFTGYTF.

This clone showed up just a few times. The chain combines TRBV7-9 with TRBJ2-3; possible D gene TRBD2, 5 bases. The germline gives CDR1 SEHNR, CDR2 FQNEAQ (reference sequence). The V end lost 1 base, the J end lost 10 bases, and 18 bases lay between the germline ends. The CDR3 sequence is 15 residues long. The CDR3, as DNA: TGTGCCAGCAGCTTAGGTGTTGGAGGACGGCCCGCGCAGTATTTT. As protein: CASSLGVGGRPAQYF.

Note on this clone: The junction differs from germline at one of its ends, possibly a read error. V gene TRBV4-2 combines with J gene TRBJ1-2, with D possibly matching TRBD1 (5 bases). CDR1 and CDR2 from the germline V gene are LGHNA and YNFKEQ. This CDR3 is built from 16 residues. The CDR3 sequence is CAGSQADTEFVYGYTF. DNA for the CDR3: TGTGCCGGCAGCCAAGCGGACACGGAGTTCGTCTATGGCTACACCTTC.

The rearrangement links TRBV7-3 to TRBJ1-2, with a possible D match to TRBD1 (5 bases). Looked up from germline, CDR1 is SGHTA and CDR2 is FQGTGA. Trimming stripped 5 bases from V and 5 bases from J, with 21 bases between. The CDR3 consists of 16 residues. CDR3 DNA: TGTGCCAGCAGCGCTGGTACAGGACGGAGTCCATATGGCTACACCTTC. It specifies CASSAGTGRSPYGYTF.

This chain uses TRBV5-1 with TRBJ2-5; TRBD1 agrees at 7 bases. The last part of the DNA fits TRBJ2-7 better; the J call may be wrong. In germline, CDR1 is SGHRS, CDR2 YFSETQ. The CDR3 runs to 14 residues. This chain's CDR3 is CASSLRDSSYEQYF. The CDR3 nucleotides read TGCGCCAGCAGCTTGAGGGACAGTTCCTACGAGCAGTACTTC.

V is TRBV7-2 and J is TRBJ1-2, with no clear D. The CDR3 is 15 amino acids. CDR1 and CDR2 from the germline V gene are SGHTA and FQGNSA. Trimming removed 0 bases from V and 8 bases from J, with 16 bases in between. The CDR3 reads CASSLAWAAEEGYTF. DNA of the CDR3: TGTGCCAGCAGCTTAGCGTGGGCAGCGGAAGAAGGCTACACCTTC.

The gene calls are TRBV7-9 and TRBJ2-7, with 9 positions matching TRBD1. CDR1 and CDR2 (germline): SEHNR, FQNEAQ (reference sequence). V trimming: 4 bases; J trimming: 2 bases; junction bases outside the gene matches: 3. The CDR3 has 14 residues. The CDR3: CASSSRDRAYEQYF. CDR3 nucleotide sequence: TGTGCCAGCAGCTCCCGGGACAGGGCCTACGAGCAGTACTTC.

The chain recombines TRBV27 with TRBJ1-2, with D hard to call. From germline, CDR1 is MNHEY and CDR2 SMNVEV (reference sequence). Trimming left V 5 bases short and J 4 bases short, with 8 bases between. This CDR3 has 12 residues. CDR3 region: CASSEEGYGYTF. Here the CDR3 DNA reads TGTGCCAGCAGTGAGGAGGGCTATGGCTACACCTTC.

This chain uses TRBV28 with TRBJ1-2, with D possibly being TRBD1 (6 bases). The CDR3 is made up of 17 amino acids. Germline V lookup: CDR1 MDHEN, CDR2 SYDVKM. Trimming took 5 bases from V and 3 from J, leaving 22 bases between them. The CDR3 reads CASSAPSTGGGHYGYTF. The CDR3 coding sequence is TGTGCCAGCAGTGCACCCAGCACGGGGGGCGGCCACTATGGCTACACCTTC.

The chain joins TRBV6-1 to TRBJ1-2, with 9 bases aligning to TRBD1. The CDR3 contains 13 residues. Germline V gene sequence: CDR1 MNHNS, CDR2 SASEGT. The ends lost 5 bases at V and 8 bases at J; junction bases unmatched: 6. CDR3 sequence reads: CASSTQGAQGYTF. CDR3 DNA sequence: TGTGCCAGCAGTACACAGGGGGCGCAGGGCTACACCTTC.

The V gene is TRBV29-1, the J gene TRBJ2-7; 8 positions agree with TRBD1. CDR1 is SQVTM, CDR2 ANQGSEA, per germline. The CDR3 is 12 residues long. The CDR3, as DNA: TGCGGAGGACAGGGCAACGATTACGAGCAGTACTTC. The encoded protein is CGGQGNDYEQYF.

This chain joins TRBV6-5 and TRBJ2-7, with D possibly TRBD1 on 5 matching bases. Trimming cost V 6 bases and J 5 bases, with 14 bases left between them. The germline gives CDR1 MNHEY, CDR2 SVGAGI. The CDR3 covers 13 residues. This CDR3 is CASSGHGPNEQYF. DNA for the CDR3: TGTGCCAGCAGCGGACACGGGCCCAACGAGCAGTACTTC.

J is TRBJ1-2 and V is TRBV7-9; no definite D call. The germline V gene encodes CDR1 SEHNR and CDR2 FQNEAQ (reference sequence). CDR3 size: 15 residues. Trimming stripped 2 bases from V and 4 bases from J, with 14 bases between. The CDR3 loop is CASSLTSGSSYGYTF. In nucleotides, the CDR3 is TGTGCCAGCAGCTTAACGTCCGGGTCTTCCTATGGCTACACCTTC.

The V gene is TRBV9, the J gene TRBJ1-3; tentatively, D is TRBD1 (5 bases). CDR3 size: 15 residues. Between the trimmed V and J ends, which lost 4 bases and 0 bases, there was a span of 11 bases. Germline V gene lookup returns CDR1 SGDLS and CDR2 YYNGEE. The CDR3 sequence is CASSPTTASGNTIYF. CDR3 coding DNA: TGTGCCAGCAGCCCCACGACAGCCTCTGGAAACACCATATATTTT. The variable domain in full, with the rest retrieved from reference TRBV9 and TRBJ1-3, is DSGVTQTPKHLITATGQRVTLRCSPRSGDLSVYWYQQSLDQGLQFLIQYYNGEERAKGNILERFSAQQFPDLHSELNLSSLELGDSALYFCASSPTTASGNTIYFGEGSWLTVV.

CDR3 residues: CAWEPGLGYGYTF. CDR3 nucleotide sequence: TGTGCCTGGGAACCAGGGTTAGGGTATGGCTACACCTTC. The chain uses TRBV30 and TRBJ1-2, with D perhaps TRBD1 (5 bases). The CDR3 has 13 amino acids. Germline CDR1 is GTSNPN and CDR2 is SVGIG (reference sequence). V lost 5 bases and J lost 5, with 15 bases in between.

The chain uses TRBV28 and TRBJ1-3, with 9 nucleotides matching TRBD1. This CDR3 contains 17 residues. CDR1 is MDHEN, CDR2 SYDVKM, per germline. V lost 6 bases and J lost 4; bases outside the gene matches: 13. CDR3 DNA: TGTGCCAGCAGAGACCCGGGACAGGGTCCTTTCGGAAACACCATATATTTT. Translated, it gives CASRDPGQGPFGNTIYF.

This chain links TRBV19 with TRBJ2-2; maybe TRBD1 (6 bases). This CDR3 is 14 amino acids long. Germline-derived CDR1 and CDR2 are LNHDA and SQIVND (reference sequence). V dropped 8 bases and J dropped 7 bases, with 17 bases sitting between them. The CDR3 DNA sequence: TGTGCCAGTTTAAGATCAGGGGCCGACGGGGAGCTGTTTTTT. Translation: CASLRSGADGELFF.

Points on this clone: The DNA is left out, because the CDR3 cannot be placed on it with certainty; the CDR3 is given as TCRdb lists it. J is TRBJ2-7 and V is TRBV28; the table's TRBD2 call for D was not verified on the DNA. The CDR3 adds up to 17 amino acids, both ends counted. Germline V lookup: CDR1 MDHEN, CDR2 SYDVKM. CDR3: CASSSSGKAARVNEQYF.

The chain recombines TRBV6-5 with TRBJ1-1, with D possibly matching TRBD1 (6 bases). Trimming took off 6 bases at V and 0 bases at J, with 11 bases between the two ends. Looked up from germline, CDR1 is MNHEY and CDR2 is SVGAGI. The CDR3 covers 14 residues. The CDR3 spells CASRLGTLNTEAFF. CDR3 DNA sequence: TGTGCCAGCAGGCTAGGGACACTGAACACTGAAGCTTTCTTT.

V is TRBV4-3 and J is TRBJ2-7; 8 positions agree with TRBD1. The CDR3 has 13 residues. With V trimmed by 0 bases and J by 9 bases, 4 bases remained unmatched. Germline assignment: CDR1 LGHNA and CDR2 YSLEER. In nucleotides, the CDR3 is TGCGCCAGCAGCCAAGATTGGGGGACAGGGCAGTACTTC. Translation: CASSQDWGTGQYF.